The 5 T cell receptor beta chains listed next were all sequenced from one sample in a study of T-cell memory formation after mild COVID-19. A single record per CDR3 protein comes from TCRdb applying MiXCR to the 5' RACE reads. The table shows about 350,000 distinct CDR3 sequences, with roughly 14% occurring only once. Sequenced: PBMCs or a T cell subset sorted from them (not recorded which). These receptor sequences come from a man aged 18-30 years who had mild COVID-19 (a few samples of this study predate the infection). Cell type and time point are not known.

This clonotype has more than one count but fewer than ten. CDR3 sequence: CASSFSLETDTQYF. The CDR3 region has the DNA TGTGCCAGCAGCTTTTCCCTAGAGACAGATACGCAGTATTTT. The V and J genes are TRBV7-9 and TRBJ2-3; no reliable D call. The V gene's germline CDR1 is SEHNR and CDR2 FQNEAQ (reference sequence). V lost 3 bases and J lost 3, with 10 bases in between. CDR3 size: 14 residues.

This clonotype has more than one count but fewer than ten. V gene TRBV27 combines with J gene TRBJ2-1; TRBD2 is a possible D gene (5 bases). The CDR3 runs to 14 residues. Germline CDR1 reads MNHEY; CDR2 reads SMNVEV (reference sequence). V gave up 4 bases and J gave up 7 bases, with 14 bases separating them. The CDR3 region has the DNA TGTGCCAGCAGTTACCACCCCCGGGGAAATGAGCAGTTCTTC. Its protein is CASSYHPRGNEQFF.

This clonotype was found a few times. CDR3: CASSLGSSGDYEQYF. CDR3 DNA sequence: TGCGCCAGCAGCTTGGGCTCTAGCGGGGACTACGAGCAGTACTTC. The rearrangement links TRBV5-1 to TRBJ2-7, with 9 bases lining up with TRBD2. The CDR3 has 15 amino acids. The V and J ends lost 0 bases and 3 bases, in that order; junction bases with no gene match: 4. Germline CDR1 reads SGHRS; CDR2 reads YFSETQ.

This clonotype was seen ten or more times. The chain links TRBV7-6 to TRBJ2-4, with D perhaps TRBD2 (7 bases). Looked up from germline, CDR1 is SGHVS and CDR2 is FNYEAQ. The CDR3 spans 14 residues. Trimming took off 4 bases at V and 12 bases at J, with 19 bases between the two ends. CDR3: CASSSGGLVGTQYF. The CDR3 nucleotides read TGTGCCAGCAGCTCCGGGGGGCTAGTAGGGACTCAGTACTTC.

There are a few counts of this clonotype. The CDR3: CASSLGTSGVGGETQYF. CDR3 coding DNA: TGTGCCAGCAGCCTAGGGACTAGCGGGGTTGGGGGAGAGACCCAGTACTTC. The chain is built from TRBV4-2 and TRBJ2-5; 13 bases line up with TRBD2. Trimming took 4 bases from V and 4 from J; bases not matched to a gene: 9. CDR1 and CDR2 (germline): LGHNA, YNFKEQ. The CDR3 loop spans 17 amino acids.